These 5 T cell receptor beta chains came from one sample sequenced in a study of blood T cell repertoires in COVID-19. TCRdb keeps only in-frame clones here, not all; method: immunoSEQ multiplex PCR. This sample has about 300,000 clones; about four fifths occur once, and the top ten carry roughly 1.5%. The sequenced sample consisted of peripheral blood. The receptors shown here come from a human donor with COVID-19, enrolled during active disease. The donor label of this sample is uncertain.

The rearrangement uses TRBV5-1 and TRBJ1-4, with 7 bases identical to TRBD1. This CDR3 contains 15 residues. CDR1 and CDR2 from the germline V gene are SGHRS and YFSETQ. Unmatched junction bases numbered 8, after V lost 5 bases and J lost 4 bases. CDR3 in DNA: TGCGCCAGCAGTCGACGACAGGGCAATAATGAAAAACTGTTTTTT. Translated, it gives CASSRRQGNNEKLFF.

This chain uses TRBV4-3 with TRBJ1-1; D possibly corresponds to TRBD1 (5 bases). Trimming took off 2 bases at V and 3 bases at J, with 10 bases between the two ends. The CDR3 sequence is 14 residues long. The germline CDR1 and CDR2 sequences are LGHNA and YSLEER. The CDR3 DNA reads TGCGCCAGCAGCCAACAGGGTTTGGACACTGAAGCTTTCTTT. Its translation is CASSQQGLDTEAFF.

Written as DNA, the CDR3 is TGTGCCAGCGCGGGACAGGGGAACACCGGGGAGCTGTTTTTT. Translation gives CASAGQGNTGELFF. The chain recombines TRBV6-6 with TRBJ2-2, with 9 bases lining up with TRBD1. The CDR3 is 14 amino acids. The V segment lost 8 bases and the J segment 1 base; nucleotides outside the gene matches: 2. The germline gives CDR1 MNHNY, CDR2 SVGAGI (reference sequence).

The chain has TRBV2 and TRBJ2-7, with TRBD1 as a possible D gene (6 bases). This CDR3 has 13 residues. Trimming took off 7 bases at V and 4 bases at J, with 14 bases between the two ends. Per the germline V gene, CDR1 is SNHLY and CDR2 is FYNNEI. The CDR3, as DNA: TGTGCCAGCACCGAGGGGGTAACGTACGAGCAGTACTTC. Residues: CASTEGVTYEQYF.

J is TRBJ2-3 and V is TRBV21-1; TRBD2, the table's D call, was not compared with the DNA. TRBV21-1 is a pseudogene segment. The CDR3 is 15 residues long. DNA for the CDR3: TGTGCCAGCAGCCAACCCCGGGATCCGTTAGATACGCAGTATTTT. Amino acid sequence: CASSQPRDPLDTQYF.